This is a list of T cell receptor beta chains from one sample in a study of blood T cell repertoires in COVID-19. TCRdb keeps only in-frame clones here, not all; method: immunoSEQ multiplex PCR. The sample shows 150,000 to 200,000 clones, 70% to 90% of them seen only once. The specimen was peripheral blood. These receptors originate from a man aged 40-50 years with active or convalescent COVID-19. The CDR3 runs from the conserved cysteine through the conserved F or W. A D gene is named only where the DNA matches it firmly. Clone size is shown for a subset of rows, as once, few, many or a class of expanded clone.

D gene	V gene	clone size	J gene	CDR3 protein	CDR3 DNA
.	TRBV12-3/TRBV12-4	few	TRBJ2-7	CASSSNTREQYF	TGTGCCAGCAGTTCCAATACGCGGGAGCAGTACTTC
TRBD2	TRBV5-1	once	TRBJ2-1	CASSWAGEYNEQFF	TGCGCCAGCAGCTGGGCGGGAGAGTACAATGAGCAGTTCTTC
TRBD2	TRBV19	.	TRBJ2-3	CASKRLAGATDTQYF	TGTGCCTCAAAACGACTAGCGGGAGCCACAGATACGCAGTATTTT
.	TRBV28	.	TRBJ1-1	CASVEIPTEAFF	TGTGCCAGCGTCGAGATCCCCACTGAAGCTTTCTTT
.	TRBV7-9	few	TRBJ1-4	CASSSGIGTPNEKLFF	TGTGCCAGCAGCTCAGGAATAGGGACACCAAATGAAAAACTGTTTTTT
TRBD2	TRBV6-2/TRBV6-3	.	TRBJ2-7	CASSHSSGGVPEQYF	TGTGCCAGCAGTCACTCTAGCGGGGGGGTCCCGGAGCAGTACTTC
TRBD1	TRBV6-5	.	TRBJ1-5	CASSPRQGQPQHF	TGTGCCAGCAGTCCACGACAGGGCCAGCCCCAGCATTTT
.	TRBV5-6	.	TRBJ1-2	CASSLQGDHGYTF	TGTGCCAGCAGCTTACAGGGCGACCATGGCTACACCTTC
.	TRBV18	.	TRBJ1-5	CASSPGRVGNQPQHF	TGTGCCAGCTCACCAGGCAGGGTTGGGAATCAGCCCCAGCATTTT
TRBD1	TRBV7-8	.	TRBJ1-5	CASSSVGTGSYSNQPQHF	TGTGCCAGCAGCTCAGTGGGGACAGGGAGCTATAGCAATCAGCCCCAGCATTTT
.	TRBV27	.	TRBJ1-4	CASSLSRVNEKLFF	TGTGCCAGCAGTTTATCCAGGGTTAATGAAAAACTGTTTTTT
.	TRBV7-9	.	TRBJ2-2	CASSLVQGNTGELFF	TGTGCCAGCAGCTTAGTCCAGGGCAACACCGGGGAGCTGTTTTTT
TRBD2	TRBV6-1	.	TRBJ2-1	CASSERLAGAYNEQFF	TGTGCCAGCAGTGAACGACTAGCGGGAGCCTACAATGAGCAGTTCTTC
.	TRBV2	few	TRBJ1-2	CASSEALTRGYTF	TGTGCCAGCAGTGAAGCGCTGACGAGGGGCTACACCTTC
.	TRBV6-5	once	TRBJ2-1	CASGRISSYNEQFF	TGTGCCAGTGGGAGGATAAGCTCCTACAATGAGCAGTTCTTC
TRBD1	TRBV7-3	.	TRBJ2-2	CASSLTADRANTGELFF	TGTGCCAGCAGCTTAACGGCAGACAGGGCCAACACCGGGGAGCTGTTTTTT
TRBD2	TRBV28	.	TRBJ2-3	CASSLRRLAGPDTQYF	TGTGCCAGCAGTTTGCGCCGACTAGCGGGCCCAGATACGCAGTATTTT
TRBD1	TRBV2	.	TRBJ1-2	CASSRGTASYGYTF	TGTGCCAGCAGCCGAGGGACAGCGTCCTATGGCTACACCTTC
.	TRBV25-1	.	TRBJ1-3	CASSEMGLGNTIYF	TGTGCCAGCAGTGAAATGGGGCTCGGAAACACCATATATTTT
.	TRBV19	.	TRBJ1-2	CASSETGDGIYGYTF	TGTGCCAGTAGTGAAACAGGTGATGGGATCTATGGCTACACCTTC
.	TRBV19	.	TRBJ1-1	CASSILGGTEAFF	TGTGCCAGTAGTATATTGGGGGGCACTGAAGCTTTCTTT
TRBD1	TRBV6-6	.	TRBJ2-7	CASSFGTGSYEQYF	TGTGCCAGCAGTTTCGGGACAGGGTCTTACGAGCAGTACTTC
.	TRBV29-1	.	TRBJ2-7	CSVVSGSYEQYF	TGCAGCGTTGTTTCCGGGTCCTACGAGCAGTACTTC
.	TRBV12-3/TRBV12-4	.	TRBJ2-7	CASSRDSYEQYF	TGTGCCAGCAGCCGCGACAGCTACGAGCAGTACTTC
TRBD1	TRBV3-1/TRBV3-2	once	TRBJ1-1	CASSPRTGEATEAFF	TGTGCCAGCAGTCCCAGGACAGGGGAGGCCACTGAAGCTTTCTTT
.	TRBV27	.	TRBJ1-2	CASSTLGGKDGYTF	TGTGCCAGCAGCACCCTAGGAGGGAAAGATGGCTACACCTTC
TRBD1	TRBV29-1	.	TRBJ2-7	CSVGGQGPTYEQYF	TGCAGCGTCGGGGGACAGGGTCCCACCTACGAGCAGTACTTC
.	TRBV5-1	.	TRBJ1-5	CASSVGSGNQPQHF	TGCGCCAGCAGCGTAGGGAGCGGGAATCAGCCCCAGCATTTT
TRBD1	TRBV7-2	.	TRBJ2-3	CASSIRQGWNTQYF	TGTGCCAGCAGCATCCGACAGGGGTGGAATACGCAGTATTTT
.	TRBV6-5	.	TRBJ1-5	CATASVWGGLEPQHF	TGTGCCACCGCGTCGGTTTGGGGGGGCTTAGAGCCCCAGCATTTT
.	TRBV7-9	.	TRBJ1-1	CAKQETGGMNTEAFF	TGTGCCAAGCAGGAGACAGGTGGCATGAACACTGAAGCTTTCTTT
.	TRBV11-2	.	TRBJ1-3	CASSLGRGSGNTIYF	TGTGCCAGCAGCTTAGGGCGGGGGTCGGGAAACACCATATATTTT
TRBD1	TRBV27	.	TRBJ1-1	CASSPSTGGRKAFF	TGTGCCAGCAGCCCGTCGACAGGGGGCAGGAAAGCTTTCTTT
TRBD1	TRBV5-1	.	TRBJ2-7	CASSLPPGQGSEQYF	TGCGCCAGCAGCTTACCTCCGGGACAGGGTAGCGAGCAGTACTTC
.	TRBV11-3	.	TRBJ2-4	CASSLGPGGTKNIQYF	TGTGCCAGCAGCTTAGGTCCAGGGGGGACCAAAAACATTCAGTACTTC
.	TRBV28	.	TRBJ2-7	CASSLFEDSYEQYF	TGTGCCAGCAGTTTATTTGAGGACTCCTACGAGCAGTACTTC
TRBD1	TRBV3-1/TRBV3-2	once	TRBJ2-1	CASSPSGQGYNEQFF	TGTGCCAGCAGCCCCTCGGGACAGGGCTACAATGAGCAGTTCTTC
TRBD1	TRBV6-5	once	TRBJ2-2	CASAGQGHTGELFF	TGTGCCAGCGCGGGACAGGGGCACACCGGGGAGCTGTTTTTT
.	TRBV19	.	TRBJ1-5	CASSLQGGNNQPQHF	TGTGCCAGTAGTCTGCAGGGTGGTAACAATCAGCCCCAGCATTTT
.	TRBV2	.	TRBJ1-3	CASGVGGNTIYF	TGTGCCAGCGGTGTTGGCGGGAACACCATATATTTT
.	TRBV20-1	.	TRBJ1-3	CSASLGLGNTIYF	TGCAGTGCTAGTTTGGGGCTCGGAAACACCATATATTTT
TRBD1	TRBV7-9	.	TRBJ1-2	CASSPPDRGHGYTF	TGTGCCAGCAGTCCACCCGACAGGGGCCATGGCTACACCTTC
TRBD1	TRBV3-1/TRBV3-2	.	TRBJ2-5	CASSRQGEETQYF	TGTGCCAGCTCCCGACAGGGGGAAGAGACCCAGTACTTC
.	TRBV2	.	TRBJ2-1	CASTLSTGGRRGEYNEQFF	TGTGCCAGCACATTAAGTACAGGGGGCCGGCGGGGGGAATACAATGAGCAGTTCTTC
.	TRBV28	.	TRBJ1-4	CASREVRTEKLFF	TGTGCCAGCAGGGAGGTACGGACTGAAAAACTGTTTTTT
TRBD1	TRBV13	.	TRBJ2-3	CASSFRTGLTDTQYF	TGTGCCAGCAGCTTTAGGACAGGGTTGACAGATACGCAGTATTTT
.	TRBV6-6	.	TRBJ1-5	CASSYGAEPNQPQHF	TGTGCCAGCAGTTACGGGGCAGAGCCCAATCAGCCCCAGCATTTT
TRBD1	TRBV4-3	.	TRBJ1-2	CASSRIQTGNYYGYTF	TGCGCCAGCAGCCGTATACAGACAGGGAATTACTATGGCTACACCTTC
TRBD2	TRBV5-1	.	TRBJ2-3	CASSFGLLAGTSSTDTQYF	TGCGCCAGCAGCTTCGGGCTCCTAGCGGGGACCTCTAGCACAGATACGCAGTATTTT
TRBD1	TRBV29-1	once	TRBJ2-1	CSVDGTGFGDEQFF	TGCAGCGTGGATGGGACAGGGTTTGGGGATGAGCAGTTCTTC